This is a list of T cell receptor beta chains from one sample in a study of molecular identifiers for immune sequencing clone quantification. TCRdb fed the PCR reads into MiXCR, producing one record per CDR3 protein. Seen here are about 640,000 distinct CDR3 sequences, about 20% observed once, and the top ten hold roughly 0.85%. Sequencing was performed on naive CD8+ T cells from blood, with Jurkat cell RNA spiked in. The receptor set was obtained from a human donor in good health. Some libraries in this study had Jurkat cell RNA spiked in. Each CDR3 is given with its conserved first and last residue. A D gene is named only where the DNA matches it firmly. Not all rows give a size; the values are once, few, many and, for expanded clones, a class.

many	.	TRBV11-2	TRBJ2-3	TGTGCCAGCAGCTTAGTAGGGGCGGACACAGATACGCAGTATTTT	CASSLVGADTDTQYF
many	.	TRBV30	TRBJ1-1	TGTGCCTGGAGTGTAGTTGAGAACACTGAAGCTTTCTTT	CAWSVVENTEAFF
many	.	TRBV4-1	TRBJ2-6	TGCGCCAGCAGCCCTACAGGGTACGGTGGGGCCAACGTCCTGACTTTC	CASSPTGYGGANVLTF
many	.	TRBV7-2	TRBJ2-1	TGTGCCAGCAGCTTAGGTGCAGGGTATGGCGATGAGCAGTTCTTC	CASSLGAGYGDEQFF
many	.	TRBV10-3	TRBJ2-5	TGTGCCATCAGTGAGTCGATTGGATTTGGGGAGACCCAGTACTTC	CAISESIGFGETQYF
.	.	TRBV20-1	TRBJ2-7	TGCAGTGCCCAAGGAGGGACGGGACCCTACGAGCAGTACTTC	CSAQGGTGPYEQYF
.	TRBD1	TRBV5-3	TRBJ2-7	TGTGCCAGCAGCTTGGATGGACAGGGACCTCAAGGGGGGCAGGACTTC	CASSLDGQGPQGGQDF
.	TRBD1	TRBV14	TRBJ2-1	TGTGCCAGCAGCCAAGGACAGGGAGTGAGCTCCTACAATGAGCAGTTCTTC	CASSQGQGVSSYNEQFF
.	.	TRBV28	TRBJ2-2	TGTGCCAGCAGTGTCCGAGGAGTGAACACCGGGGAGCTGTTTTTT	CASSVRGVNTGELFF
few	.	TRBV4-1	TRBJ1-1	TGCGCCAGCAGCCTGTGGACATCAGCGAACACTGAAGCTTTCTTT	CASSLWTSANTEAFF
many	.	TRBV7-9	TRBJ1-1	TGTGCCAGCTCTCAGGGGCGCATCACTGAAGCTTTCTTT	CASSQGRITEAFF
.	TRBD2	TRBV28	TRBJ2-1	TGTGCCAGCAGTTACGGACTAGCGAGGAGCTCCTACAATGAGCAGTTCTTC	CASSYGLARSSYNEQFF
.	.	TRBV20-1	TRBJ2-7	TGCAGTGCTCTTGACAATTTAGGGGGCTACGAGCAGTACTTC	CSALDNLGGYEQYF
.	.	TRBV15	TRBJ2-7	TGTGCCACCAGCGGTGAAGGGGATCCCTCCTACGAGCAGTACTTC	CATSGEGDPSYEQYF
many	.	TRBV6-6	TRBJ1-2	TGTGCCAGCAGCCCACTACTTGGCTACACCTTC	CASSPLLGYTF
many	.	TRBV30	TRBJ1-5	TGTGCCTGGAGCCAGGGATATCAGCCCCAGCATTTT	CAWSQGYQPQHF
.	TRBD1	TRBV27	TRBJ1-1	TGTGCCAGCAGTCCCGGGACAGGGGGCGATACTGAAGCTTTCTTT	CASSPGTGGDTEAFF
few	TRBD1	TRBV6-2/TRBV6-3	TRBJ1-2	TGTGCCAGCAGTTACGGGATGGGACAGAGCTTC	CASSYGMGQSF
.	.	TRBV7-3	TRBJ2-1	TGTGCCAGCAGCTTAATGGGGGCCTCCTACAATGAGCAGTTCTTC	CASSLMGASYNEQFF
many	.	TRBV6-2/TRBV6-3	TRBJ1-2	TGTGCCAGCAGTTACTCAATAGAACGAAACTATGGCTACACCTTC	CASSYSIERNYGYTF
many	TRBD2	TRBV4-3	TRBJ2-1	TGCGCCAGCAGCCGGTCCAATAGCGGGAGTGAGCAGTTCTTC	CASSRSNSGSEQFF
.	.	TRBV9	TRBJ1-4	TGTGCCAGCAGCGTAGGGGGAGGGACGACTAATGAAAAACTGTTTTTT	CASSVGGGTTNEKLFF
many	.	TRBV13	TRBJ2-7	TGTGCCAGCAGCCCCCTCCTGGCCTACGAGCAGTACTTC	CASSPLLAYEQYF
many	TRBD2	TRBV25-1	TRBJ2-1	TGTGCCAGCAGTGGAGGGCTAGCGGGGAACAATGAGCAGTTCTTC	CASSGGLAGNNEQFF
.	.	TRBV19	TRBJ2-7	TGTGCCCGTAGTTCAAATCCCGGGAACGTGTGGGAGCAGTACTTC	CARSSNPGNVWEQYF
many	.	TRBV29-1	TRBJ2-7	TGCAGCGTCGGTACTTTGGGGGAGCAGTACTTC	CSVGTLGEQYF
many	.	TRBV13	TRBJ2-1	TGTGCCAGCAGCCCGACTTGGAGCAGACCCAATGAGCAGTTCTTC	CASSPTWSRPNEQFF
many	.	TRBV30	TRBJ1-2	TGTGCCTGGAGAGGAAGACCCCCTAACTATGGCTACACCTTC	CAWRGRPPNYGYTF
many	.	TRBV6-1	TRBJ1-2	TGTGCCAGCAGTCCCTCCGGACAGACAGTCTATGGCTACACCTTC	CASSPSGQTVYGYTF
many	.	TRBV12-3/TRBV12-4	TRBJ2-6	TGTGCCAGCAGTTCGACGTCGGGGCTTGGGGCCAACGTCCTGACTTTC	CASSSTSGLGANVLTF
.	.	TRBV7-9	TRBJ1-2	TGTGCCAGCAGCCGGACAGTGCCGGGGGTCTATGGCTACACCTTC	CASSRTVPGVYGYTF
.	TRBD1	TRBV19	TRBJ1-5	TGTGCCAGTACCACGACAGGGGTGGATCAGCCCCAGCATTTT	CASTTTGVDQPQHF
many	TRBD1	TRBV5-5	TRBJ2-5	TGTGCCAGCAGCTCCGGGACAGGGGGTTGGAAGACCCAGTACTTC	CASSSGTGGWKTQYF
many	.	TRBV2	TRBJ2-1	TGTGCCAGCAGGGGCCTCTTCCTTGAGCAGTTCTTC	CASRGLFLEQFF
.	.	TRBV4-3	TRBJ2-4	TGCGCCAGCAGCCAAGATCCGGCCAAAAACATTCAGTACTTC	CASSQDPAKNIQYF
many	.	TRBV6-5	TRBJ1-4	TGTGCCAGCAGTTACTCGAGCCCGGGGACGATAAGGGCGGGTGAAAAACTGTTTTTT	CASSYSSPGTIRAGEKLFF
many	TRBD2	TRBV11-2	TRBJ2-7	TGTGCCAGCAGCTACGGACGTCCGGGACTAGTACCTTACGAGCAGTACTTC	CASSYGRPGLVPYEQYF